This TCR beta chain was captured in a study of shared clonotypes between healthy human individuals. Samples underwent the assay at deep level. Sequenced by immunoSEQ multiplex PCR; TCRdb stores in-frame clones only, minus some. This sample has roughly 500,000 clones, with 90% to 96% found just once. J was trimmed by 2 bases and V by 6 bases; bases with no gene match: 2. This CDR3 region has 13 residues. CDR1 is MNHEY, CDR2 SMNVEV, per germline (reference sequence). Sample: naive CD4+ T cells sorted from blood. The subset denotes: CD45RA+ positively selected. This receptor was taken from a woman under 40 in good health. The chain has TRBV27 and TRBJ2-5; 8 positions agree with TRBD1. The CDR3 bases are TGTGCCAGCAGAAGGACAGGGCAAGAGACCCAGTACTTC. Amino acids: CASRRTGQETQYF.